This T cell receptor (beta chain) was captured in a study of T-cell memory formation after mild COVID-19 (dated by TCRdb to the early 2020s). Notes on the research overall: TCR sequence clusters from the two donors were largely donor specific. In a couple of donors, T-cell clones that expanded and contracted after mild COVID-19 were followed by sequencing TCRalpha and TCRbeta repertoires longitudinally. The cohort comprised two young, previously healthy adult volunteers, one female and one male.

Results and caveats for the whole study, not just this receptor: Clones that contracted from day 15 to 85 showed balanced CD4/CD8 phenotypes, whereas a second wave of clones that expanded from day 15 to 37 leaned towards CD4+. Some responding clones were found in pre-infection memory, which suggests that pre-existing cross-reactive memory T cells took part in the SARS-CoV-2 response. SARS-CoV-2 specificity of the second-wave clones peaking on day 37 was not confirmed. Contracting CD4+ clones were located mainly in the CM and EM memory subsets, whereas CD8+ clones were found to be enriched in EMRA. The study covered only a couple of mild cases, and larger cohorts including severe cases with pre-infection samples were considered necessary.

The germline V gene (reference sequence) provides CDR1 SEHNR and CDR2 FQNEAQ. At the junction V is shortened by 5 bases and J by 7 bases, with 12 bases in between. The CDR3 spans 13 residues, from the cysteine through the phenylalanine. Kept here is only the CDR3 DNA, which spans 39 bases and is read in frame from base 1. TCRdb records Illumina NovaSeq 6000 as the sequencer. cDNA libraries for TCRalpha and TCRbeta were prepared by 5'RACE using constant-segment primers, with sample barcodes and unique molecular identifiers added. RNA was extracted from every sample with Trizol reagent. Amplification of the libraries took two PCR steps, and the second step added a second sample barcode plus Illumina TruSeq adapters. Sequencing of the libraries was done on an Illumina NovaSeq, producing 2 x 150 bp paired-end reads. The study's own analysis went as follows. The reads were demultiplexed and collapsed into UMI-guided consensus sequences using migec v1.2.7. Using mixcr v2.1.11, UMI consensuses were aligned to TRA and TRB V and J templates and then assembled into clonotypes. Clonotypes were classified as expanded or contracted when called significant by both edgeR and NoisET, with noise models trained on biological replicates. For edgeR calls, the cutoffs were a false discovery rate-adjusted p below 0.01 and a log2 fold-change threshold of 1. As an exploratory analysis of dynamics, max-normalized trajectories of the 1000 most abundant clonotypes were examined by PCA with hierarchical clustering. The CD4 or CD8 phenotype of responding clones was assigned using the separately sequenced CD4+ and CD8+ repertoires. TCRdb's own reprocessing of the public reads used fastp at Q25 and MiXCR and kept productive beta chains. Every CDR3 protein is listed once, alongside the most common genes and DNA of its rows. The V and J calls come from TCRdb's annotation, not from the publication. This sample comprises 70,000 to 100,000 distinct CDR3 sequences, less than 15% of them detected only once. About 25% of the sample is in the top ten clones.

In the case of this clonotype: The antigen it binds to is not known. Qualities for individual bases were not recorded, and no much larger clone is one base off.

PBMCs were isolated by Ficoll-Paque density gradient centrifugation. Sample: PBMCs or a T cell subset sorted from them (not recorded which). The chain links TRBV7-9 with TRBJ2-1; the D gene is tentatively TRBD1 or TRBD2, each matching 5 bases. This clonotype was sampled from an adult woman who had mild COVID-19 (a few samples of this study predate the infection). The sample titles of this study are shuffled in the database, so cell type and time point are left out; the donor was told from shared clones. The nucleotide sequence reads TGTGCCAGCAGCCACGGGACGGGGAATGAGCAGTTCTTC. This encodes CASSHGTGNEQFF.